This T cell receptor beta chain was sequenced in a study of T-cell memory formation after mild COVID-19. As for the study in general: Across donors, TCR clusters were largely donor specific. Study-level findings and limits: Balance between CD4 and CD8 was seen in clones contracting day 15 to 85, and a CD4+ lean was seen in later expanders. CM and EM subsets held most contracting CD4+ clones; EMRA held CD8+ ones. Proof of SARS-CoV-2 specificity was absent for the second-wave clones that crested on day 37.

Each CDR3 protein gets one entry after TCRdb re-called the 5' RACE reads with MiXCR. The sample includes about 400,000 distinct CDR3 sequences, 20% to 30% of them seen just once. The germline V gene has CDR1 SQVTM and CDR2 ANQGSEA. The CDR3 sequence is 14 residues long. V gave up 6 bases and J gave up 0 bases; unmatched junction bases: 4. With respect to this clonotype: Its antigen is currently unknown.

The sample comprised PBMCs or a T cell subset sorted from them (not recorded which). The rearrangement uses TRBV29-1 and TRBJ2-2; 7 nucleotides line up with TRBD2. The clonotype was recovered from an adult woman who had mild COVID-19 (a few samples of this study predate the infection). Cell type and time point are not known. This CDR3 is CSVVGGTNTGELFF. DNA of the CDR3: TGCAGCGTAGTGGGGGGGACGAACACCGGGGAGCTGTTTTTT.